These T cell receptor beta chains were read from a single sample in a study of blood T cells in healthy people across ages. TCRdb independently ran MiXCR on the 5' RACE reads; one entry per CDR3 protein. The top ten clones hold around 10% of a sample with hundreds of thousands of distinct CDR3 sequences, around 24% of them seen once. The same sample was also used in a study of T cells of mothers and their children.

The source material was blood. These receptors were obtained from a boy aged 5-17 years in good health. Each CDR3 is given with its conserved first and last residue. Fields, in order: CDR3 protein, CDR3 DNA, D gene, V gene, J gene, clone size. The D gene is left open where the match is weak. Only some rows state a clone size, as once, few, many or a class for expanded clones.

CDR3 protein: CATQRLPGLAGLSQETQYF
CDR3 DNA: TGTGCCACCCAAAGATTGCCCGGACTAGCGGGACTTTCACAAGAGACCCAGTACTTC
D gene: TRBD2
V gene: TRBV6-2/TRBV6-3
J gene: TRBJ2-5
clone size: -

CDR3 protein: CASSPGAASYGYTF
CDR3 DNA: TGTGCCAGCAGTCCAGGGGCCGCAAGCTATGGCTACACCTTC
D gene: -
V gene: TRBV6-2/TRBV6-3
J gene: TRBJ1-2
clone size: few

CDR3 protein: CASSPAGVGGLKSYEQYF
CDR3 DNA: TGTGCCAGCTCACCAGCCGGAGTGGGGGGCTTGAAATCCTACGAGCAGTACTTC
D gene: -
V gene: TRBV18
J gene: TRBJ2-7
clone size: few

CDR3 protein: CASSLDGTGTTEAFF
CDR3 DNA: TGTGCCAGCAGCTTAGATGGGACAGGGACCACTGAAGCTTTCTTT
D gene: TRBD1
V gene: TRBV7-2
J gene: TRBJ1-1
clone size: many

CDR3 protein: CSARGLAGGRNTGELFF
CDR3 DNA: TGCAGTGCTAGGGGACTAGCGGGAGGGAGGAACACCGGGGAGCTGTTTTTT
D gene: TRBD2
V gene: TRBV20-1
J gene: TRBJ2-2
clone size: -

CDR3 protein: CASRGGLGGSSYNEQFF
CDR3 DNA: TGTGCCAGCAGAGGAGGGCTGGGGGGAAGCTCCTACAATGAGCAGTTCTTC
D gene: -
V gene: TRBV2
J gene: TRBJ2-1
clone size: -

CDR3 protein: CASSSPGTGSSYEQYF
CDR3 DNA: TGTGCCAGCAGTAGCCCCGGGACTGGGAGCTCCTACGAGCAGTACTTC
D gene: -
V gene: TRBV28
J gene: TRBJ2-7
clone size: once

CDR3 protein: CASRRSGSSYEQYF
CDR3 DNA: TGTGCCAGCAGGAGGAGCGGGAGCTCCTACGAGCAGTACTTC
D gene: TRBD2
V gene: TRBV28
J gene: TRBJ2-7
clone size: -

CDR3 protein: CSARDYRTYGYTF
CDR3 DNA: TGCAGTGCTAGAGATTATCGGACTTATGGCTACACCTTC
D gene: -
V gene: TRBV20-1
J gene: TRBJ1-2
clone size: few

CDR3 protein: CASSLVSGGNTEAFF
CDR3 DNA: TGTGCCAGCAGCTTGGTTTCGGGGGGGAACACTGAAGCTTTCTTT
D gene: -
V gene: TRBV5-6
J gene: TRBJ1-1
clone size: -

CDR3 protein: CSARDRGDSYNEQFF
CDR3 DNA: TGCAGTGCTAGAGATAGGGGAGACTCCTACAATGAGCAGTTCTTC
D gene: -
V gene: TRBV20-1
J gene: TRBJ2-1
clone size: -

CDR3 protein: CAWSRRINQPQHF
CDR3 DNA: TGTGCCTGGAGTAGACGGATCAATCAGCCCCAGCATTTT
D gene: -
V gene: TRBV30
J gene: TRBJ1-5
clone size: few

CDR3 protein: CASSQVSGEQYF
CDR3 DNA: TGTGCCAGCAGCCAAGTGTCGGGCGAGCAGTACTTC
D gene: -
V gene: TRBV3-1
J gene: TRBJ2-7
clone size: -

CDR3 protein: CASSLEARVNTGELFF
CDR3 DNA: TGCGCCAGCAGCTTGGAGGCCAGGGTGAACACCGGGGAGCTGTTTTTT
D gene: -
V gene: TRBV5-1
J gene: TRBJ2-2
clone size: -

CDR3 protein: CASSVQHYEQYF
CDR3 DNA: TGTGCCAGCAGTGTCCAGCACTACGAGCAGTACTTC
D gene: -
V gene: TRBV2
J gene: TRBJ2-7
clone size: -

CDR3 protein: CAISPTQGEAFF
CDR3 DNA: TGTGCCATCAGTCCCACCCAGGGTGAAGCTTTCTTT
D gene: -
V gene: TRBV10-3
J gene: TRBJ1-1
clone size: few

CDR3 protein: CSVRGTSSYEQYF
CDR3 DNA: TGCAGCGTTAGGGGCACTAGCTCCTACGAGCAGTACTTC
D gene: -
V gene: TRBV29-1
J gene: TRBJ2-7
clone size: -

CDR3 protein: CSVRQGVSEQYF
CDR3 DNA: TGCAGCGTCCGACAGGGAGTAAGCGAGCAGTACTTC
D gene: TRBD1
V gene: TRBV29-1
J gene: TRBJ2-7
clone size: -

CDR3 protein: CASSPTGYDYGYTF
CDR3 DNA: TGTGCCAGCAGTCCGACAGGGTACGACTATGGCTACACCTTC
D gene: TRBD1
V gene: TRBV6-1
J gene: TRBJ1-2
clone size: few

CDR3 protein: CASSTLLGPYRGGYTF
CDR3 DNA: TGTGCCAGCAGTACCTTGCTGGGGCCCTACCGGGGGGGCTACACCTTC
D gene: -
V gene: TRBV6-5
J gene: TRBJ1-2
clone size: many

CDR3 protein: CASSDGWRQETQYF
CDR3 DNA: TGTGCCAGCAGTGACGGATGGCGGCAAGAGACCCAGTACTTC
D gene: -
V gene: TRBV25-1
J gene: TRBJ2-5
clone size: -

CDR3 protein: CASGLGEGQAPNTEAFF
CDR3 DNA: TGTGCTAGTGGTTTGGGCGAGGGACAGGCGCCGAACACTGAAGCTTTCTTT
D gene: TRBD1
V gene: TRBV12-5
J gene: TRBJ1-1
clone size: few

CDR3 protein: CASTIGRMETQYF
CDR3 DNA: TGTGCCAGCACCATAGGGAGAATGGAGACCCAGTACTTC
D gene: -
V gene: TRBV12-3/TRBV12-4
J gene: TRBJ2-5
clone size: once

CDR3 protein: CASSLDARGSNEQFF
CDR3 DNA: TGTGCCAGCAGCTTAGATGCGCGGGGGAGCAATGAGCAGTTCTTC
D gene: TRBD2
V gene: TRBV7-8
J gene: TRBJ2-1
clone size: few

CDR3 protein: CASSVISPNEQFF
CDR3 DNA: TGTGCCAGCAGTGTTATATCCCCCAATGAGCAGTTCTTC
D gene: -
V gene: TRBV2
J gene: TRBJ2-1
clone size: -

CDR3 protein: CASSAGTGANQPQHF
CDR3 DNA: TGTGCCAGCAGCGCCGGGACAGGAGCTAATCAGCCCCAGCATTTT
D gene: TRBD1
V gene: TRBV9
J gene: TRBJ1-5
clone size: few

CDR3 protein: CASSVGPESGNTIYF
CDR3 DNA: TGTGCCAGCAGCGTGGGTCCAGAGTCTGGAAACACCATATATTTT
D gene: -
V gene: TRBV9
J gene: TRBJ1-3
clone size: -

CDR3 protein: CASSLNGQSTDTQYF
CDR3 DNA: TGTGCCAGCAGCCTAAATGGACAAAGCACAGATACGCAGTATTTT
D gene: -
V gene: TRBV11-2
J gene: TRBJ2-3
clone size: -

CDR3 protein: CSVLGLSYNEQFF
CDR3 DNA: TGCAGCGTTCTCGGCTTATCCTACAATGAGCAGTTCTTC
D gene: -
V gene: TRBV29-1
J gene: TRBJ2-1
clone size: -

CDR3 protein: CAISGQGGSSYEQYF
CDR3 DNA: TGTGCCATCAGTGGCCAGGGGGGGAGCTCCTACGAGCAGTACTTC
D gene: -
V gene: TRBV10-3
J gene: TRBJ2-7
clone size: few

CDR3 protein: CASSQVGGDHQAYNSPLHF
CDR3 DNA: TGTGCCAGCAGCCAAGTCGGCGGGGACCATCAGGCCTATAATTCACCCCTCCACTTT
D gene: -
V gene: TRBV3-1
J gene: TRBJ1-6
clone size: -

CDR3 protein: CASSPSGRYGRWTEAFF
CDR3 DNA: TGTGCCAGCAGCCCCTCGGGGAGGTATGGACGATGGACTGAAGCTTTCTTT
D gene: -
V gene: TRBV7-2
J gene: TRBJ1-1
clone size: -

CDR3 protein: CATSDAGSTDTQYF
CDR3 DNA: TGTGCCACCAGTGATGCGGGATCCACAGATACGCAGTATTTT
D gene: -
V gene: TRBV24-1
J gene: TRBJ2-3
clone size: few

CDR3 protein: CSARQQGNSPLHF
CDR3 DNA: TGCAGTGCTAGACAACAGGGAAACTCACCCCTCCACTTT
D gene: -
V gene: TRBV20-1
J gene: TRBJ1-6
clone size: few

CDR3 protein: CAISMRRESYEQYF
CDR3 DNA: TGTGCCATCAGTATGCGACGGGAATCCTACGAGCAGTACTTC
D gene: -
V gene: TRBV10-3
J gene: TRBJ2-7
clone size: few

CDR3 protein: CASSFGGLAGVRRWYF
CDR3 DNA: TGTGCCAGCAGTTTTGGGGGACTAGCGGGGGTGAGACGCTGGTATTTT
D gene: TRBD2
V gene: TRBV28
J gene: TRBJ2-3
clone size: few

CDR3 protein: CASSQSMEIEKLFF
CDR3 DNA: TGTGCCAGCAGCCAGTCAATGGAGATTGAAAAACTGTTTTTT
D gene: -
V gene: TRBV4-2
J gene: TRBJ1-4
clone size: few

CDR3 protein: CASSYRDGLSYNEQFF
CDR3 DNA: TGTGCCAGCAGCTACCGGGACGGACTGTCCTACAATGAGCAGTTCTTC
D gene: -
V gene: TRBV7-2
J gene: TRBJ2-1
clone size: -

CDR3 protein: CASRKTGGHGYTF
CDR3 DNA: TGTGCCAGCAGAAAGACAGGGGGCCATGGCTACACCTTC
D gene: TRBD1
V gene: TRBV28
J gene: TRBJ1-2
clone size: -

CDR3 protein: CSARDTTDNEQFF
CDR3 DNA: TGCAGTGCTAGAGATACGACCGACAATGAGCAGTTCTTC
D gene: -
V gene: TRBV20-1
J gene: TRBJ2-1
clone size: many

CDR3 protein: CASSNTQELWDRGYEQYF
CDR3 DNA: TGTGCCAGCAGCAACACCCAAGAATTGTGGGACAGAGGCTACGAGCAGTACTTC
D gene: TRBD1
V gene: TRBV9
J gene: TRBJ2-7
clone size: few

CDR3 protein: CASSQDGGSVNEQFF
CDR3 DNA: TGCGCCAGCAGCCAAGACGGCGGGAGCGTCAATGAGCAGTTCTTC
D gene: TRBD2
V gene: TRBV4-3
J gene: TRBJ2-1
clone size: few

CDR3 protein: CASGLREQGTQYF
CDR3 DNA: TGTGCTAGTGGTTTGAGGGAGCAAGGGACCCAGTACTTC
D gene: -
V gene: TRBV12-5
J gene: TRBJ2-5
clone size: few

CDR3 protein: CASSSQGKTGELFF
CDR3 DNA: TGTGCCAGCAGTTCCCAGGGTAAAACCGGGGAGCTGTTTTTT
D gene: -
V gene: TRBV6-5
J gene: TRBJ2-2
clone size: -

CDR3 protein: CASSQDRVGSSYSYNEQFF
CDR3 DNA: TGCGCCAGCAGCCAAGATCGTGTCGGGAGTTCCTACTCCTACAATGAGCAGTTCTTC
D gene: -
V gene: TRBV4-3
J gene: TRBJ2-1
clone size: few

CDR3 protein: CSARDGLATYEQYF
CDR3 DNA: TGCAGTGCTAGGGATGGGCTAGCTACCTACGAGCAGTACTTC
D gene: -
V gene: TRBV20-1
J gene: TRBJ2-7
clone size: few

CDR3 protein: CASKAYSNQPQHF
CDR3 DNA: TGTGCCAGTAAGGCCTATAGCAATCAGCCCCAGCATTTT
D gene: -
V gene: TRBV19
J gene: TRBJ1-5
clone size: few

CDR3 protein: CASSAQTSTGELFF
CDR3 DNA: TGTGCCAGCAGCGCCCAGACTAGTACCGGGGAGCTGTTTTTT
D gene: -
V gene: TRBV7-2
J gene: TRBJ2-2
clone size: -

CDR3 protein: CASSPGRGPYEQYF
CDR3 DNA: TGTGCCAGCAGCCCGGGGCGGGGCCCCTACGAGCAGTACTTC
D gene: -
V gene: TRBV27
J gene: TRBJ2-7
clone size: -

CDR3 protein: CASSFGGVRGEQYF
CDR3 DNA: TGTGCCAGCAGTTTTGGAGGGGTTCGTGGCGAGCAGTACTTC
D gene: -
V gene: TRBV12-3/TRBV12-4
J gene: TRBJ2-7
clone size: -

CDR3 protein: CASSLYRSGRAQGNEQFF
CDR3 DNA: TGTGCCAGCAGCTTATACCGGAGCGGGAGGGCCCAGGGGAATGAGCAGTTCTTC
D gene: TRBD2
V gene: TRBV7-2
J gene: TRBJ2-1
clone size: few

CDR3 protein: CASSQRGPTGELFF
CDR3 DNA: TGTGCCAGCAGCCAGCGGGGGCCCACCGGGGAGCTGTTTTTT
D gene: -
V gene: TRBV3-1
J gene: TRBJ2-2
clone size: -